This T cell receptor (beta chain) was documented in a study of spatial heterogeneity in lung cancer. Study at large: The average count in raw reads for each unique TCR and UMI combination exceeded nine appearances. Study-level points and caveats: Compared with follow-up, resection was when ubiquitous expanded tumor TCRs appeared in blood more.

The CDR3 is 15 amino acids. About this clonotype: What it binds is unknown.

Time point in this sample: sample taken at primary tumor resection. Whole RNA, which was extracted from tumor, nontumor lung tissue or frozen PBMC, was sequenced without any cell sorting. More than 70 TRACERx patients with early, untreated non-small cell lung cancer donated samples. Each TCR cDNA molecule carried a unique molecular identifier. TCRdb re-derived calls from the 5' RACE reads in MiXCR, one entry per CDR3 protein. The data hold some 64,000 distinct CDR3 sequences, with about 8% observed a single time. Specimen: PBMCs, collected at surgery. The J gene is TRBJ2-7, the V gene TRBV21-1; the table's D gene call, TRBD1, was not cross checked with the DNA. TRBV21-1 is a known pseudogene. The sequence came from a female donor with early-stage non-small cell lung cancer. The CDR3 region is CASSPQTGFFYEQYF. CDR3 sequence (DNA): TGTGCCAGCAGCCCTCAGACAGGTTTTTTCTACGAGCAGTACTTC.